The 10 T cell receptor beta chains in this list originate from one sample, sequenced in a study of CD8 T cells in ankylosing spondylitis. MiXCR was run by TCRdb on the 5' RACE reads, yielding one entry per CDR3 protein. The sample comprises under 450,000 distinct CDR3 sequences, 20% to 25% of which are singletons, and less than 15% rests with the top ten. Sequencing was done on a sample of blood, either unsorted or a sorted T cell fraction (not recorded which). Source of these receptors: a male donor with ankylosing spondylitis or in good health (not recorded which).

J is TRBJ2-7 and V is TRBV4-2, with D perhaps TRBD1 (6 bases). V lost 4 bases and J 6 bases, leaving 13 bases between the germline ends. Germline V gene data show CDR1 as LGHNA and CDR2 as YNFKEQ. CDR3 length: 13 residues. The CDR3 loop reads CASSPLQGSEQYF. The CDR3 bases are TGTGCCAGCAGCCCATTACAGGGAAGCGAGCAGTACTTC.

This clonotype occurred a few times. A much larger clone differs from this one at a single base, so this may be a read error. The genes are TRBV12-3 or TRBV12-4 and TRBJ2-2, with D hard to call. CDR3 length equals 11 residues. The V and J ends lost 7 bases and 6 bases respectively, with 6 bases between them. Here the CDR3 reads CASTPSGELFF. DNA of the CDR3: TGTGCCAGCACCCCCTCCGGGGAGCTGTTTTTT.

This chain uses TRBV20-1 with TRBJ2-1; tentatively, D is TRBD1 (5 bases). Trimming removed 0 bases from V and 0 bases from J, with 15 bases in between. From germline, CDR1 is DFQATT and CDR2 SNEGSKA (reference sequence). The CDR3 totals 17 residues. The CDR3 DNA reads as TGCAGTGCTAGAGACCTCAGGGATGTCCGCTCCTACAATGAGCAGTTCTTC. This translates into CSARDLRDVRSYNEQFF.

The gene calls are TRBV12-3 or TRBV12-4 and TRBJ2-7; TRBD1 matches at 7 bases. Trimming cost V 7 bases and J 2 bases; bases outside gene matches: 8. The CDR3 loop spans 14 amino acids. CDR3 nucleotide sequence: TGTGCCAGCAACGACAGGGATGAACCCTACGAGCAGTACTTC. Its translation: CASNDRDEPYEQYF.

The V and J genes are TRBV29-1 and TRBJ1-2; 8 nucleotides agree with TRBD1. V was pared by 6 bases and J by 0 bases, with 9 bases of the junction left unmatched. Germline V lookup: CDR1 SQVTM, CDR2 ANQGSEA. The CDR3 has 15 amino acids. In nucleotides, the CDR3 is TGCAGCGTCGGGACAGGAGACCTAGCTAACTATGGCTACACCTTC. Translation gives CSVGTGDLANYGYTF. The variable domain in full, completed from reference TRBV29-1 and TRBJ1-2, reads SAVISQKPSRDICQRGTSLTIQCQVDSQVTMMFWYRQQPGQSLTLIATANQGSEATYESGFVIDKFPISRPNLTFSTLTVSNMSPEDSSIYLCSVGTGDLANYGYTFGSGTRLTVV.

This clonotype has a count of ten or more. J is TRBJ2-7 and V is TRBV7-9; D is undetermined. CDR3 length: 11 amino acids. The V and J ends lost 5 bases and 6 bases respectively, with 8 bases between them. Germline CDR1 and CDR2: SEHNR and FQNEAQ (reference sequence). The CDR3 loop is CASSHPGEQYF. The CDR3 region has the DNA TGTGCCAGCAGCCATCCGGGCGAGCAGTACTTC.

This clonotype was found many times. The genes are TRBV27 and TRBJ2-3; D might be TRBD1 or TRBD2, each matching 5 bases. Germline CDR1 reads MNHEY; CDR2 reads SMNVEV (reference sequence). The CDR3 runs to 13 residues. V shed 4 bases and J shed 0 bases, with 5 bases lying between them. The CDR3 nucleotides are TGTGCCAGCAGTTGGGGGAGCACAGATACGCAGTATTTT. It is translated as CASSWGSTDTQYF.

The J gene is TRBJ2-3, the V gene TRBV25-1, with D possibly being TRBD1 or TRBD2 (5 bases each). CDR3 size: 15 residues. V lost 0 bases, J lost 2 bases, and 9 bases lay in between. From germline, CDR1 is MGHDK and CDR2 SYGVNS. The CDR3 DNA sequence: TGTGCCAGCAGTGAATATGGGACCCCCACAGATACGCAGTATTTT. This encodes CASSEYGTPTDTQYF.

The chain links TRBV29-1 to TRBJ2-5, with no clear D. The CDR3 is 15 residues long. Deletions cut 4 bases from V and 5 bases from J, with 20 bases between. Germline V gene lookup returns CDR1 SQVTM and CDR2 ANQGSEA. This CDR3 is CSVVPGWSSSETQYF. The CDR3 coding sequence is TGCAGCGTTGTACCCGGCTGGTCGAGCTCGGAGACCCAGTACTTC.

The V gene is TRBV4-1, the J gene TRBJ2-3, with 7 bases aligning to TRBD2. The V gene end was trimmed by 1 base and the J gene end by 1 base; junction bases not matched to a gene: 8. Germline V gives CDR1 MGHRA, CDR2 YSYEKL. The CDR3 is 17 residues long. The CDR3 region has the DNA TGCGCCAGCAGCCAAGCCCTGGGGGACTACGGCACAGATACGCAGTATTTT. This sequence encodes CASSQALGDYGTDTQYF.